The entry that follows covers one T cell receptor (beta chain) sequence. Its specificity is not known. The data belong to a study of blood T cells in healthy people across ages. General study points: A strong correlation was found between TCR beta diversity and the percentage of naive T cells.

Caucasian individuals from Russia who were healthy and aged 6 to 90 acted as donors. Germline lookup yields CDR1 MNHEY and CDR2 SMNVEV (reference sequence). Trimming removed 5 bases from V and 2 bases from J, with 17 bases in between. This CDR3 comprises 16 residues. The authors ran a second PCR of roughly 7 to 11 cycles using a sample-barcoded 5' primer and a J-beta primer mix. Each CDR3 protein is one row after TCRdb ran MiXCR on the 5' RACE reads. Found here are about 780,000 distinct CDR3 sequences, around 45% of them singletons; the top ten hold about a sixth. The TCR originated in a man at least 80 years old in good health. V and J are TRBV27 and TRBJ2-3, with D perhaps matching TRBD1 or TRBD2 (6 bases each). Material: blood. The CDR3: CASSPVRWGATDTQYF. The DNA for the CDR3 is TGTGCCAGCAGTCCCGTCCGTTGGGGGGCCACAGATACGCAGTATTTT.